The 25 T cell receptor beta chains below were found in one sample sequenced in a study of OX40 agonist ivuxolimab in advanced cancers. The protocol was immunoSEQ multiplex PCR, while the TCRdb copy is restricted to in-frame clones and leaves out a portion. The data contain about 48,000 clones, about four fifths of them singletons. Sequenced material: CD4+ or CD8+ T cells sorted from blood, taken in a trial of the OX40 agonist ivuxolimab. The receptors were sampled from an adult with an advanced solid tumor such as melanoma, head and neck, liver or kidney cancer.

V usage is TRBV30 and J usage is TRBJ2-3, with a tentative D call TRBD1 (6 bases). The V end was cut by 5 bases, the J end by 3 bases, with 12 bases between. The CDR3 runs 13 residues. Germline V gene sequence: CDR1 GTSNPN, CDR2 SVGIG (reference sequence). This chain's CDR3 is CAWGATGTDTQYF. CDR3 nucleotide sequence: TGTGCCTGGGGGGCCACAGGGACAGATACGCAGTATTTT.

The chain recombines TRBV7-9 with TRBJ2-3, with no clear D. The CDR3 consists of 16 residues. The ends were cut back, 5 bases at V and 0 bases at J, with 15 bases in the middle. CDR1 and CDR2 from the germline V gene are SEHNR and FQNEAQ (reference sequence). CDR3 sequence reads: CASSARRARSTDTQYF. CDR3 nucleotide sequence: TGTGCCAGCAGCGCCAGACGAGCCAGGAGCACAGATACGCAGTATTTT.

The chain couples TRBV7-2 to TRBJ2-1, with D maybe TRBD1 (6 bases). Trimming left V 1 base short and J 0 bases short, with 7 bases between. This CDR3 has 15 residues. CDR1 SGHTA and CDR2 FQGNSA come from the germline V gene. As DNA, the CDR3 is TGTGCCAGCAGCTTAGTGGGGGCCTCCTACAATGAGCAGTTCTTC. It encodes CASSLVGASYNEQFF.

This sequence joins TRBV4-1 and TRBJ2-1; D not certain. The ends were cut back, 4 bases at V and 7 bases at J, with 8 bases in the middle. Per germline, CDR1 MGHRA and CDR2 YSYEKL. This CDR3 spans 12 amino acids. The CDR3 region has the DNA TGCGCCAGCAGCCCCGGGTGGAATGAGCAGTTCTTC. Translated: CASSPGWNEQFF.

The chain joins TRBV9 to TRBJ2-3; D remains unclear. Looked up from germline, CDR1 is SGDLS and CDR2 is YYNGEE. Trimming pared 4 bases from V and 1 base from J, leaving 10 bases between. The CDR3 totals 14 residues. DNA of the CDR3: TGTGCCAGCAGCACTCCCCTAGGCACAGATACGCAGTATTTT. Residues: CASSTPLGTDTQYF.

The CDR3 DNA follows: TGTGCCAGCAGCTGGACAGGGGGGAGAAACACTGAAGCTTTCTTT. It yields the protein CASSWTGGRNTEAFF. This chain joins TRBV5-6 and TRBJ1-1; the match to TRBD1 covers 10 bases. CDR1 SGHDT and CDR2 YYEEEE come from the germline V gene. The CDR3 consists of 15 residues. With 3 bases clipped from V and 2 bases from J, the junction kept 4 bases outside the gene matches.

This chain links TRBV7-2 with TRBJ2-1; 7 nucleotides agree with TRBD2. Germline V gene data show CDR1 as SGHTA and CDR2 as FQGNSA. The length of the CDR3 is 14 residues. V shed 2 bases, J shed 10 bases, and the junction held 8 bases outside the gene matches. Here the CDR3 reads CASSLTRLADEQFF. In DNA form, the CDR3 reads TGTGCCAGCAGCTTAACCCGACTAGCTGACGAGCAGTTCTTC.

The rearrangement joins TRBV10-3 to TRBJ2-2, with D unresolved. CDR1 is ENHRY, CDR2 SYGVKD, per germline. This CDR3 is 18 amino acids long. Deletions cut 4 bases from V and 1 base from J, with 19 bases between. CDR3 amino acids: CAISGKGRFNVNTGELFF. The CDR3 bases are TGTGCCATCAGTGGTAAAGGCAGGTTTAACGTGAACACCGGGGAGCTGTTTTTT.

J is TRBJ2-5 and V is TRBV7-9; 7 bases map to TRBD1. CDR3 length: 16 amino acids. Germline values: CDR1 SEHNR, CDR2 FQNEAQ (reference sequence). Losses at the gene ends were 5 bases for V and 4 bases for J; bases not matched to a gene: 13. CDR3 DNA: TGTGCCAGCAGCCCCTACTCAGGGACAGAGGGAGAGACCCAGTACTTC. Residues: CASSPYSGTEGETQYF. The full variable domain, rest sourced from reference TRBV7-9 and TRBJ2-5, is DTGVSQNPRHKITKRGQNVTFRCDPISEHNRLYWYRQTLGQGPEFLTYFQNEAQLEKSRLLSDRFSAERPKGSFSTLEIQRTEQGDSAMYLCASSPYSGTEGETQYFGPGTRLLVL.

The chain joins TRBV28 to TRBJ2-3; TRBD2 matches 9 bases. The CDR3 extends over 15 amino acids. CDR1 is MDHEN and CDR2 is SYDVKM in the germline V gene. Unmatched junction bases numbered 10, after V lost 7 bases and J lost 5 bases. CDR3 sequence: CASKRAGGRVDTQYF. DNA for the CDR3: TGTGCCAGCAAAAGAGCGGGGGGAAGGGTAGATACGCAGTATTTT. Drawing the rest from reference TRBV28 and TRBJ2-3, the complete variable domain is DVKVTQSSRYLVKRTGEKVFLECVQDMDHENMFWYRQDPGLGLRLIYFSYDVKMKEKGDIPEGYSVSREKKERFSLILESASTNQTSMYLCASKRAGGRVDTQYFGPGTRLTVL.

This chain connects TRBV14 to TRBJ2-3; D gene unclear. V was trimmed by 4 bases and J by 7 bases, leaving 6 bases between them. This CDR3 has 11 amino acids. The germline gives CDR1 SGHDN, CDR2 FVKESK. The CDR3, as DNA: TGTGCCAGCAGCCTCCGGAATACGCAGTATTTT. Translated, it gives CASSLRNTQYF.

This clone was counted once. This sequence joins TRBV5-6 and TRBJ2-6, with D possibly TRBD1 on 5 matching bases. Germline CDR1 is SGHDT and CDR2 is YYEEEE. The CDR3 is 16 residues long. Trimming cost V 4 bases and J 0 bases, with 11 bases left between them. CDR3 sequence (DNA): TGTGCCAGCAGCATCCCACAGGACTCTGGGGCCAACGTCCTGACTTTC. Its translation is CASSIPQDSGANVLTF.

This chain connects TRBV7-2 to TRBJ1-2, with 9 positions matching TRBD1. Germline assignment: CDR1 SGHTA and CDR2 FQGNSA. The CDR3 sequence is 14 residues long. V gave up 4 bases and J gave up 7 bases; unmatched junction bases: 7. As DNA, the CDR3 is TGTGCCAGCAGCTCCATCCCACAGGGGGCTGGCTACACCTTC. Its protein product is CASSSIPQGAGYTF.

This chain joins TRBV30 and TRBJ2-1; 10 positions match TRBD2. The CDR3 runs to 16 residues. Germline lookup yields CDR1 GTSNPN and CDR2 SVGIG (reference sequence). Unmatched junction bases numbered 2, after V lost 0 bases and J lost 0 bases. The CDR3 sequence is CAWSVTSGVSYNEQFF. In DNA, the CDR3 is TGTGCCTGGAGTGTAACTAGCGGGGTCTCCTACAATGAGCAGTTCTTC. The full variable domain, in which reference TRBV30 and TRBJ2-1 provide the parts outside the CDR3, is SQTIHQWPATLVQPVGSPLSLECTVEGTSNPNLYWYRQAAGRGLQLLFYSVGIGQISSEVPQNLSASRPQDRQFILSSKKLLLSDSGFYLCAWSVTSGVSYNEQFFGPGTRLTVL.

DNA for the CDR3: TGTGCCAGCAGCTTAGGCAGGAACAATCAGCCCCAGCATTTT. Amino acid sequence: CASSLGRNNQPQHF. This chain connects TRBV7-9 to TRBJ1-5; D not certain. Germline assignment: CDR1 SEHNR and CDR2 FQNEAQ (reference sequence). V lost 1 base, J lost 3 bases, and 7 bases lay in between. The CDR3 totals 14 residues.

CDR3 sequence (DNA): TGTGCCAGCAGTCTCCGGACAGGGGGAAATCAGCCCCAGCATTTT. Translation gives CASSLRTGGNQPQHF. This sequence joins TRBV6-1 and TRBJ1-5, with TRBD1 matching 10 bases. The CDR3 has 15 residues. Trimming at V came to 5 bases and at J to 4 bases, leaving 5 bases not matched to a gene. Germline V gene lookup returns CDR1 MNHNS and CDR2 SASEGT.

The J gene is TRBJ2-7, the V gene TRBV6-1, with D possibly matching TRBD1 (5 bases). The CDR3 sequence is 14 residues long. Trimming shortened V by 2 bases and J by 0 bases, and 8 bases separated the two germline ends. Germline loops: CDR1 MNHNS, CDR2 SASEGT. CDR3 residues: CASSESQGSYEQYF. The CDR3 DNA reads TGTGCCAGCAGTGAATCCCAGGGCTCCTACGAGCAGTACTTC.

This chain links TRBV9 with TRBJ1-2, with D perhaps matching TRBD1 (5 bases). The CDR3 spans 15 residues. Between the trimmed V and J ends, which lost 0 bases and 3 bases, there was a span of 12 bases. Germline V gene data show CDR1 as SGDLS and CDR2 as YYNGEE. CDR3 residues: CASSVAPGADYGYTF. Here the CDR3 DNA reads TGTGCCAGCAGCGTAGCCCCCGGGGCCGACTATGGCTACACCTTC.

The rearrangement uses TRBV18 and TRBJ1-6; D is perhaps TRBD1 (6 bases). This CDR3 region has 16 residues. The ends were cut back, 1 base at V and 10 bases at J, with 17 bases in the middle. Germline CDR1 and CDR2: KGHSH and LQKENI. CDR3 residues: CASSPLSRQATSPLHF. DNA for the CDR3: TGTGCCAGCTCACCACTCAGCCGACAGGCAACATCACCCCTCCACTTT.

The rearrangement links TRBV11-2 to TRBJ1-1; D is undetermined. The germline V gene has CDR1 SGHAT and CDR2 FQNNGV. Deletions cut 1 base from V and 1 base from J, with 10 bases between. The CDR3 loop spans 15 amino acids. The CDR3 sequence: CASSLVTGKNTEAFF. The CDR3 region has the DNA TGTGCCAGCAGCTTAGTCACCGGAAAGAACACTGAAGCTTTCTTT.

This clone was seen only once. This chain connects TRBV9 to TRBJ2-7; 12 nucleotides align to TRBD2. This CDR3 region has 16 residues. J was trimmed by 0 bases and V by 0 bases; bases with no gene match: 1. CDR1 SGDLS and CDR2 YYNGEE come from the germline V gene. In DNA, the CDR3 is TGTGCCAGCAGCGTAGGGGGACTAGCGGGCTCCTACGAGCAGTACTTC. Its translation is CASSVGGLAGSYEQYF.

The chain is built from TRBV10-3 and TRBJ2-5, with 13 bases aligning to TRBD2. This CDR3 is built from 16 residues. V lost 3 bases, J lost 1 base, and 2 bases stayed unmatched. Germline V CDR1 and CDR2: ENHRY, SYGVKD. CDR3 sequence: CAISDRTSGGQETQYF. The CDR3 DNA reads as TGTGCCATCAGTGATAGGACTAGCGGGGGCCAAGAGACCCAGTACTTC.

This clone has just a few counts. The genes are TRBV19 and TRBJ1-2, with D perhaps matching TRBD1 (6 bases). The CDR3 has 13 residues. In germline, CDR1 is LNHDA, CDR2 SQIVND (reference sequence). Trimming took 5 bases from V and 7 from J, leaving 14 bases between them. The CDR3 DNA sequence: TGTGCCAGTAGTGGGGGCCCACGGCGTGGCTACACCTTC. Translation: CASSGGPRRGYTF.

V and J are TRBV6-1 and TRBJ2-7; TRBD2 matches at 9 bases. The CDR3 runs to 13 residues. With 5 bases clipped from V and 5 bases from J, the junction kept 4 bases outside the gene matches. Germline lookup yields CDR1 MNHNS and CDR2 SASEGT. This chain's CDR3 is CASSRSGSDEQYF. In DNA, the CDR3 is TGTGCCAGCAGTCGTAGCGGGAGCGACGAGCAGTACTTC.

This chain connects TRBV7-2 to TRBJ1-6, with D tentatively TRBD1 (6 bases). Trimming stripped 5 bases from V and 10 bases from J, with 27 bases between. Looked up from germline, CDR1 is SGHTA and CDR2 is FQGNSA. This CDR3 spans 18 amino acids. CDR3 residues: CASSPFKGGSIPMSPLHF. In nucleotides, the CDR3 is TGTGCCAGCAGCCCATTTAAGGGGGGGTCCATCCCCATGTCACCCCTCCACTTT.